This is a list of T cell receptor beta chains from one sample in a study of blood T cell repertoires in COVID-19. TCRdb's table, derived via immunoSEQ multiplex PCR, lists solely in-frame clones and lacks some. Of about 89,000 clones listed, approximately 80% are singletons. The source material was peripheral blood. These receptors were collected from a man in his 70s with COVID-19, enrolled during active disease. CDR3s include the opening cysteine and the closing phenylalanine or tryptophan. The order of the fields is J gene, V gene, CDR3 length, CDR3 protein.

J gene: TRBJ1-4; V gene: TRBV28; CDR3 length: 15; CDR3 protein: CATMGGLATNEKLFF
J gene: TRBJ1-6; V gene: TRBV30; CDR3 length: 16; CDR3 protein: CAWSVTPTGRVSPLHF
J gene: TRBJ2-7; V gene: TRBV11-2; CDR3 length: 15; CDR3 protein: CASSPGLAGLYEQYF
J gene: TRBJ2-3; V gene: TRBV18; CDR3 length: 15; CDR3 protein: CASSTNQGDADTQYF
J gene: TRBJ1-6; V gene: TRBV27; CDR3 length: 16; CDR3 protein: CASSFLGGLTNSPLHF
J gene: TRBJ2-3; V gene: TRBV21-1; CDR3 length: 15; CDR3 protein: CASSKGAGATDTQYF
J gene: TRBJ2-7; V gene: TRBV7-2; CDR3 length: 15; CDR3 protein: CASSPSEVRKREQYF
J gene: TRBJ1-6; V gene: TRBV4-2; CDR3 length: 16; CDR3 protein: CASSQEPNTSDSPLHF
J gene: TRBJ2-1; V gene: TRBV7-6; CDR3 length: 14; CDR3 protein: CASSATSGGNEQFF
J gene: TRBJ2-6; V gene: TRBV6-5; CDR3 length: 13; CDR3 protein: CASQGTGDNVLTF
J gene: TRBJ2-3; V gene: TRBV3-1/TRBV3-2; CDR3 length: 16; CDR3 protein: CASSVRTSGRTDTQYF